Here is one TCR beta chain with its context. The antigen remains undetermined. cDNA libraries for TRB were generated by 5' RACE incorporating UMI labels. TCRdb re-called the 5' RACE reads and catalogs CDR3 proteins one per entry, DNA excluded. This listing includes 150,000 or so distinct CDR3 sequences. These data belong to a study of CXCR3-negative and CXCR3-positive naive CD8 T cells. The study, taken as a whole, reports: The study inferred TCR strength from TRB CDR3 properties and found comparable surface CD5 between naive subsets. CXCR3-positive naive cells had more hydrophobic TRB CDR3s than CXCR3-negative naive cells. Freshly isolated PBMCs were used in most assays, given partial CXCR3 loss after freezing.

The CDR3 has 13 residues. Germline V gene sequence: CDR1 SGHVS, CDR2 FNYEAQ. This chain joins TRBV7-6 and TRBJ2-5; absent DNA, TCRdb's TRBD2 call cannot be checked. The clonotype originates from a human donor in good health. Some clones in this sample may be carry-over from other donors' samples. What was sequenced was naive CXCR3+ CD8+ T cells from blood. Subset given: CD45RO-CCR7+CD27+CD95- naive CD8+ T cells expressing CXCR3 (TNR3+). The CDR3: CASSHLAEETQYF.